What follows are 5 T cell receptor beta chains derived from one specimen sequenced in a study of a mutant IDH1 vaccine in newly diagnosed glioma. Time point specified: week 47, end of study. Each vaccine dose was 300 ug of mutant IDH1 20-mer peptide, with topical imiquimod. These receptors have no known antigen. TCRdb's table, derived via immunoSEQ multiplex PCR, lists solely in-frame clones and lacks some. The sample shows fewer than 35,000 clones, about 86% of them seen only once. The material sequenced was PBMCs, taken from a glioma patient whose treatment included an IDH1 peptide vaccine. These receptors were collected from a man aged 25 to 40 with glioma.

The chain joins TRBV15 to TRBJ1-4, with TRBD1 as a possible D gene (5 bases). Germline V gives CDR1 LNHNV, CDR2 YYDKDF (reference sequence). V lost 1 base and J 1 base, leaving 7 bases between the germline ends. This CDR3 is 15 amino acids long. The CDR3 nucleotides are TGTGCCACCAGCAGAGTCAGGGAAACTAATGAAAAACTGTTTTTT. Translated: CATSRVRETNEKLFF.

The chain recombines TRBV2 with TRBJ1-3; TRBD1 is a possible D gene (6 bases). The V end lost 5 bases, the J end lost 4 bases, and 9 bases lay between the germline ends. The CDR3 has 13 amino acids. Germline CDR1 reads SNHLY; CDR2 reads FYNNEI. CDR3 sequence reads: CASSKDRGNTIYF. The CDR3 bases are TGTGCCAGCAGTAAAGACAGGGGAAACACCATATATTTT. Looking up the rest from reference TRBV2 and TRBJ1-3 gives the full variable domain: EPEVTQTPSHQVTQMGQEVILRCVPISNHLYFYWYRQILGQKVEFLVSFYNNEISEKSEIFDDQFSVERPDGSNFTLKIRSTKLEDSAMYFCASSKDRGNTIYFGEGSWLTVV.

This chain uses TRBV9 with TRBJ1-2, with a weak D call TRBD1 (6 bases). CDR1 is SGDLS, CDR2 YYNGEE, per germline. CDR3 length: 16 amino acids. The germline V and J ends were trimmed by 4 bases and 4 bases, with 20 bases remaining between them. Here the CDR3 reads CASSPQTGHPGYGYTF. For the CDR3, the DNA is TGTGCCAGCAGCCCGCAGACAGGCCACCCAGGCTATGGCTACACCTTC.

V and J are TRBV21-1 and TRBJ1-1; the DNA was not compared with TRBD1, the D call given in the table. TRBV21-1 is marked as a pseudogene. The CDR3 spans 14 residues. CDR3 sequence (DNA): TGTGCCAGCAGCAAGACAGGGAAGAACACTGAAGCTTTCTTT. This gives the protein CASSKTGKNTEAFF.

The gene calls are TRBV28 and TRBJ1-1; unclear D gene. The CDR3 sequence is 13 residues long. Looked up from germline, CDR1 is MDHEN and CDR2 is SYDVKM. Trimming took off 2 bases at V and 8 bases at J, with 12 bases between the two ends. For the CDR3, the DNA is TGTGCCAGCAGTTTAGCCTATGAAGGGGAAGCTTTCTTT. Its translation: CASSLAYEGEAFF.